Presented here are 22 T cell receptor beta chains from one specimen sequenced in a study of blood T cell repertoires in COVID-19. The repertoire was sequenced with immunoSEQ multiplex PCR; TCRdb's copy has only in-frame clones and lacks some. The table has 150,000 to 190,000 clones, approximately 92% seen once. Sequenced material: peripheral blood. These receptor sequences come from a middle-aged woman with acute or convalescent COVID-19.

This clone was seen more than once but under ten times. The chain links TRBV7-9 to TRBJ2-6; TRBD1 aligns across 10 bases. CDR1 is SEHNR, CDR2 FQNEAQ, per germline (reference sequence). The ends lost 10 bases at V and 0 bases at J; junction bases unmatched: 12. The CDR3 length is 18 residues. Here the CDR3 reads CANSPGTGVNSGANVLTF. The CDR3 coding sequence is TGTGCCAACTCTCCCGGGACAGGGGTTAACTCTGGGGCCAACGTCCTGACTTTC.

This chain links TRBV6-5 with TRBJ1-1, with TRBD1 matching over 9 bases. V shed 5 bases and J 1 base; nucleotides not matched to a gene: 2. The V gene's germline CDR1 is MNHEY and CDR2 SVGAGI. This CDR3 contains 14 residues. CDR3 in DNA: TGTGCCAGCAGTCTGGACAGGGGGAACACTGAAGCTTTCTTT. Protein sequence: CASSLDRGNTEAFF.

This clone was observed once. This chain joins TRBV3-1 (or the pseudogene TRBV3-2) and TRBJ1-2; the D gene is possibly TRBD1 (5 bases). Trimming left V 0 bases short and J 8 bases short, with 28 bases between. This CDR3 spans 19 amino acids. From germline, CDR1 is LGHDT and CDR2 YNNKEL (reference sequence). CDR3 sequence reads: CASSQDRPGVGAPDRGYTF. CDR3 in DNA: TGTGCCAGCAGCCAAGATCGTCCGGGGGTAGGAGCACCCGATCGAGGCTACACCTTC.

V is TRBV4-1 and J is TRBJ2-7; 10 nucleotides line up with TRBD2. CDR3 length: 13 residues. Germline loops: CDR1 MGHRA, CDR2 YSYEKL. Germline trimming cut 4 bases from V and 3 bases from J; bases unmatched to any gene: 0. CDR3 DNA sequence: TGCGCCAGCAGCCGGACTAGCGGCTACGAGCAGTACTTC. The encoded protein is CASSRTSGYEQYF.

The V call is TRBV11-2, the J call TRBJ2-1; D remains unclear. Trimming left V 3 bases short and J 0 bases short, with 15 bases between. Germline-derived CDR1 and CDR2 are SGHAT and FQNNGV. CDR3 size: 17 residues. The DNA of the CDR3 is TGTGCCAGCAGCTTCTACTCAGCGAGGAGCTCCTACAATGAGCAGTTCTTC. This encodes CASSFYSARSSYNEQFF.

The V call is TRBV12-5, the J call TRBJ1-2; D ambiguous. The CDR3 extends over 13 amino acids. Trimming shortened V by 2 bases and J by 8 bases, and 12 bases separated the two germline ends. Germline loops: CDR1 LGHNT, CDR2 FRNRAP. CDR3 in DNA: TGTGCTAGTGGTTTGCCCCCCAGGTTCGGCTACACCTTC. Translation gives CASGLPPRFGYTF.

This chain uses TRBV9 with TRBJ2-2; 9 nucleotides align to TRBD2. Trimming removed 0 bases from V and 6 bases from J; junction bases left unmatched: 6. The CDR3 spans 16 residues. CDR1 is SGDLS, CDR2 YYNGEE, per germline. The DNA for the CDR3 is TGTGCCAGCAGCGTAGCTGGCGGGAGGGGATCCGGGGAGCTGTTTTTT. Protein: CASSVAGGRGSGELFF.

The V gene is TRBV5-8, the J gene TRBJ1-6; 7 nucleotides line up with TRBD1. Germline values: CDR1 SGHTS, CDR2 YDEGEE. V lost 3 bases, J lost 10 bases, and 7 bases stayed unmatched. CDR3 size: 14 residues. The CDR3 sequence: CASSSQGVDSPLHF. For the CDR3, the DNA is TGTGCCAGCAGCTCTCAGGGGGTTGACTCACCCCTCCACTTT. The whole variable domain, remainder taken from reference TRBV5-8 and TRBJ1-6, is EAGVTQSPTHLIKTRGQQATLRCSPISGHTSVYWYQQALGLGLQFLLWYDEGEERNRGNFPPRFSGRQFPNYSSELNVNALELEDSALYLCASSSQGVDSPLHFGNGTRLTVT.

The chain has TRBV5-1 and TRBJ2-7, with D possibly TRBD1 on 5 matching bases. The CDR3 extends over 13 amino acids. Trimming left V 7 bases short and J 6 bases short, with 17 bases between. Germline-derived CDR1 and CDR2 are SGHRS and YFSETQ. The CDR3 protein is CASGISGSSEQYF. CDR3 nucleotides: TGCGCCAGCGGAATATCAGGGTCTTCCGAGCAGTACTTC.

This clone appeared a few times. The chain links TRBV7-9 to TRBJ1-1; D call uncertain. The germline gives CDR1 SEHNR, CDR2 FQNEAQ (reference sequence). The CDR3 covers 14 residues. V lost 2 bases and J lost 5, with 12 bases in between. The DNA of the CDR3 is TGTGCCAGCAGCTTACCGGAGGCGGGGACTGAAGCTTTCTTT. Translation: CASSLPEAGTEAFF. The variable domain in full, with the rest retrieved from reference TRBV7-9 and TRBJ1-1, is DTGVSQNPRHKITKRGQNVTFRCDPISEHNRLYWYRQTLGQGPEFLTYFQNEAQLEKSRLLSDRFSAERPKGSFSTLEIQRTEQGDSAMYLCASSLPEAGTEAFFGQGTRLTVV.

The chain carries TRBV11-3 and TRBJ2-3; no clear D gene. Germline V gene data show CDR1 as SGHNT and CDR2 as YENEEA. Trimming left V 5 bases short and J 0 bases short, with 15 bases between. The CDR3 is made up of 16 amino acids. CDR3 bases: TGTGCCAGCAGCCGTTCGGGTCCCTCCAGCACAGATACGCAGTATTTT. Its protein is CASSRSGPSSTDTQYF.

The chain joins TRBV12-3 or TRBV12-4 to TRBJ2-5; D is unclear. The CDR3 is 11 amino acids. Trimming stripped 6 bases from V and 2 bases from J, with 4 bases between. The CDR3 here is CASSVQETQYF. The CDR3 bases are TGTGCCAGCAGCGTACAAGAGACCCAGTACTTC.

As DNA, the CDR3 is TGTGCCAGCAGCGTAGAGGGGCGCAGTCAATATTCACCCCTCCACTTT. Amino acids: CASSVEGRSQYSPLHF. The chain has TRBV9 and TRBJ1-6, with D possibly TRBD1 on 5 matching bases. Trimming took 0 bases from V and 8 from J, leaving 15 bases between them. The CDR3 spans 16 residues. The germline V gene encodes CDR1 SGDLS and CDR2 YYNGEE.

V gene TRBV19 combines with J gene TRBJ2-1, with a tentative D call TRBD1 (6 bases). Per the germline V gene, CDR1 is LNHDA and CDR2 is SQIVND (reference sequence). The CDR3 is made up of 13 amino acids. Trimming took off 5 bases at V and 10 bases at J, with 15 bases between the two ends. The CDR3 region is CASSPLQGNEQFF. DNA of the CDR3: TGTGCCAGTAGTCCCCTCCAGGGGAACGAGCAGTTCTTC.

The gene calls are TRBV3-1 (or the pseudogene TRBV3-2) and TRBJ2-7, with a tentative D call TRBD2 (6 bases). This CDR3 spans 15 amino acids. Germline CDR1 reads LGHDT; CDR2 reads YNNKEL (reference sequence). The V end lost 4 bases, the J end lost 5 bases, and 18 bases lay between the germline ends. The CDR3, as DNA: TGTGCCAGCAGCCCCGGCGGGGAATCCCCCGACGAGCAGTACTTC. Translating gives CASSPGGESPDEQYF.

The chain combines TRBV6-1 with TRBJ2-6; 9 bases are a match to TRBD2. Germline V gene lookup returns CDR1 MNHNS and CDR2 SASEGT. This CDR3 comprises 16 residues. Germline trimming cut 4 bases from V and 3 bases from J; bases unmatched to any gene: 4. Here the CDR3 reads CASSGGTSFGANVLTF. For the CDR3, the DNA is TGTGCCAGCAGTGGTGGGACTAGCTTTGGGGCCAACGTCCTGACTTTC.

The rearrangement joins TRBV7-9 to TRBJ1-1; TRBD1 agrees at 8 bases. V trimming: 4 bases; J trimming: 7 bases; junction bases outside the gene matches: 5. CDR1 is SEHNR and CDR2 is FQNEAQ in the germline V gene (reference sequence). This CDR3 is built from 13 residues. In DNA, the CDR3 is TGTGCCAGCAGCTACCCCGGGACAGGTGAAGCTTTCTTT. As protein: CASSYPGTGEAFF.

The rearrangement links TRBV2 to TRBJ2-3; TRBD1 matches 7 bases. Unmatched junction bases numbered 7, after V lost 6 bases and J lost 4 bases. CDR3 length equals 14 residues. The V gene's germline CDR1 is SNHLY and CDR2 FYNNEI. Written as DNA, the CDR3 is TGTGCCAGCAGCGTTACAGGGGCGGCAGATACGCAGTATTTT. Protein product: CASSVTGAADTQYF.

The chain couples TRBV5-6 to TRBJ1-2, with 8 nucleotides matching TRBD1. The CDR3 contains 15 residues. Trimming took 3 bases from V and 5 from J; bases not matched to a gene: 9. The germline V gene has CDR1 SGHDT and CDR2 YYEEEE. Here the CDR3 reads CASSSDRGREYGYTF. The DNA of the CDR3 is TGTGCCAGCAGCTCAGACAGGGGTAGGGAATATGGCTACACCTTC.

This clone has a single count. The chain combines TRBV5-6 with TRBJ1-5; 8 nucleotides line up with TRBD1. Looked up from germline, CDR1 is SGHDT and CDR2 is YYEEEE. The V gene end was trimmed by 1 base and the J gene end by 3 bases; junction bases not matched to a gene: 12. The CDR3 consists of 18 residues. CDR3 coding DNA: TGTGCCAGCAGCTTGTTTATCGTGGGACAGGTCATCAATCAGCCCCAGCATTTT. Protein: CASSLFIVGQVINQPQHF. The whole variable domain, filled in from reference TRBV5-6 and TRBJ1-5, reads DAGVTQSPTHLIKTRGQQVTLRCSPKSGHDTVSWYQQALGQGPQFIFQYYEEEERQRGNFPDRFSGHQFPNYSSELNVNALLLGDSALYLCASSLFIVGQVINQPQHFGDGTRLSIL.

The gene calls are TRBV20-1 and TRBJ1-5, with D possibly TRBD1 on 6 matching bases. Trimming took 3 bases from V and 3 from J, leaving 12 bases between them. This CDR3 is 14 amino acids long. The V gene's germline CDR1 is DFQATT and CDR2 SNEGSKA (reference sequence). The CDR3 spells CSASVGTPNQPQHF. CDR3 sequence (DNA): TGCAGTGCTAGTGTCGGGACACCCAATCAGCCCCAGCATTTT.

This clone showed up just a few times. The rearrangement links TRBV15 to TRBJ1-5, with 7 bases fitting TRBD1. Germline V gene data show CDR1 as LNHNV and CDR2 as YYDKDF (reference sequence). The V gene end was trimmed by 1 base and the J gene end by 2 bases; junction bases not matched to a gene: 5. The CDR3 covers 16 residues. CDR3 sequence reads: CATSRVTGIGNQPQHF. The CDR3 DNA reads as TGTGCCACCAGCAGAGTGACAGGGATTGGCAATCAGCCCCAGCATTTT.